The source of this T cell receptor beta chain is a study of T cell responses to AZD1222 COVID-19 vaccine. Whole-study results and caveats: Nearly half of spike-specific TCRs reportedly go after variant regions that carry no mutations. Donors skewed white British and female; clonal diversity was possibly underestimated.

CDR1 SGHRS and CDR2 YFSETQ come from the germline V gene. The CDR3 runs to 15 residues. V gave up 2 bases and J gave up 0 bases, with 9 bases separating them. Only in-frame clones appear in the TCRdb table, and some are missing; sequencing was by immunoSEQ multiplex PCR. The sample includes more than 85,000 clones, 88% of them seen just once. Some second doses came at about 4 weeks and others at about 12 weeks; these were pooled. Regarding this clone: Antigen unknown.

This chain joins TRBV5-1 and TRBJ2-1, with D possibly called TRBD1 or TRBD2 (5 bases each). This sample comprised peripheral blood, obtained 28 days after the second AZD1222 dose. The sequence derives from an adult who received the AZD1222 COVID-19 vaccine. In nucleotides, the CDR3 is TGCGCCAGCAGCTTAGAGGGGAGCTCCTACAATGAGCAGTTCTTC. Its protein is CASSLEGSSYNEQFF.